This note documents a single T cell receptor beta chain sequence. The data derive from a study of blood T cell repertoires in COVID-19. Study summary: Collection of acute and convalescent COVID-19 samples took place in the United States, Italy and Spain. Sources were T cells, B-cell-depleted T cells, or PBMCs; the material itself was cDNA or gDNA.

Study processing details: Using reference gene primer amplification, nucleated cell counts were estimated. The protocol was immunoSEQ multiplex PCR, while the TCRdb copy is restricted to in-frame clones and leaves out a portion. V, J and clone size are those of that table, while D and trimming were read from the DNA. The sample holds about 97,000 clones, roughly nine tenths seen once. The V segment lost 5 bases and the J segment 6 bases; nucleotides outside the gene matches: 4. There are 13 residues in the CDR3. Looked up from germline, CDR1 is SGHVS and CDR2 is FNYEAQ. This TCR came from a man in his 60s with acute or convalescent COVID-19. Sequenced input: peripheral blood. This sequence joins TRBV7-6 and TRBJ1-5; 7 nucleotides match TRBD1. This CDR3 reads CASSTGESQPQHF. CDR3 bases: TGTGCCAGCAGCACAGGGGAAAGTCAGCCCCAGCATTTT.